Listed below are T cell receptor beta chains from one sample, sequenced in a study of CD8+CD57+ T cells in acquired aplastic anemia. MiXCR, applied by TCRdb to the reads, yields one record per CDR3 protein. This table holds some 42,000 distinct CDR3 sequences, 68% found once. Sequencing input: sorted CD4+, CD8+, or CD8+CD57+ T cells (not recorded which) from PBMCs. These receptors came from a human donor in good health, serving as a control. Each CDR3 is given with its conserved first and last residue. Each record gives: J gene, V gene, D gene, clone size, CDR3 protein, CDR3 DNA. The D gene is left open where the match is weak. Some rows mark clone size as missing; the rest say once, few, many or name a class of expanded clone.

TRBJ2-6	TRBV4-2	.	many	CASSQDAGSGANVLTF	TGTGCCAGCAGCCAAGATGCGGGTAGCGGGGCCAACGTCCTGACTTTC
TRBJ1-1	TRBV7-9	TRBD1	many	CASSPIGQGAGGAFF	TGTGCCAGCAGCCCCATAGGACAGGGGGCGGGGGGAGCTTTCTTT
TRBJ2-1	TRBV19	TRBD2	.	CASSIAAGEGRDEQFF	TGTGCCAGTAGTATTGCGGCGGGGGAGGGTAGGGATGAGCAGTTCTTC
TRBJ2-7	TRBV5-1	TRBD2	.	CASSGTSVSSYEQYF	TGCGCCAGCAGCGGTACTAGCGTGAGCTCCTACGAGCAGTACTTC
TRBJ1-2	TRBV25-1	.	.	CASRATGVDYGYTF	TGTGCCAGCAGGGCGACAGGTGTTGATTATGGCTACACCTTC
TRBJ1-2	TRBV19	TRBD1	.	CASSIFRTGNYGYTF	TGTGCCAGTAGTATATTTCGGACAGGGAACTATGGCTACACCTTC
TRBJ2-5	TRBV9	.	.	CASSTLTGIEETQYF	TGTGCCAGCAGCACCCTAACAGGGATTGAGGAGACCCAGTACTTC
TRBJ1-2	TRBV10-3	.	.	CAISDAGQHYGYTF	TGTGCCATCAGTGACGCTGGACAGCACTATGGCTACACCTTC
TRBJ1-2	TRBV29-1	TRBD1	few	CSASGGNNGYTF	TGCAGCGCGTCAGGGGGCAACAATGGCTACACCTTC
TRBJ2-5	TRBV7-7	.	few	CASSLAPSGGGGETQYF	TGTGCTAGCAGCTTAGCCCCCTCCGGTGGTGGGGGAGAGACCCAGTACTTC
TRBJ1-2	TRBV2	.	.	CASSLNEEGGYTF	TGTGCCAGCAGCTTGAATGAGGAGGGTGGCTACACCTTC
TRBJ1-2	TRBV10-3	.	once	CAISESPFGYGYTF	TGTGCCATCAGTGAGTCGCCTTTTGGCTATGGCTACACCTTC
TRBJ2-1	TRBV24-1	.	once	CATSEPDGGLNEQFF	TGTGCCACCAGTGAGCCAGACGGGGGCTTAAATGAGCAGTTCTTC
TRBJ2-2	TRBV28	TRBD1	many	CASRWDRGPTGKLFF	TGTGCCAGCAGATGGGACAGGGGGCCCACCGGGAAGCTGTTTTTT
TRBJ2-5	TRBV19	TRBD2	.	CASSMGGLAETQYF	TGTGCCAGTAGTATGGGCGGACTAGCAGAGACCCAGTACTTC
TRBJ1-5	TRBV7-9	.	.	CARSPSGNSNQPQHF	TGTGCCCGCAGCCCAAGTGGTAATAGCAATCAGCCCCAGCATTTT
TRBJ2-7	TRBV7-8	.	.	CASSQEQGGSEQYF	TGTGCCAGCAGCCAAGAACAGGGAGGAAGCGAGCAGTACTTC
TRBJ1-6	TRBV12-3/TRBV12-4	.	.	CASSMDPISQNNSPLHF	TGTGCCAGCAGTATGGACCCTATCAGTCAGAATAATTCACCCCTCCACTTT
TRBJ2-7	TRBV15	TRBD1	few	CATSRPPGTGVMEQYF	TGTGCCACCAGCAGACCACCCGGGACAGGGGTTATGGAGCAGTACTTC
TRBJ1-2	TRBV13	.	once	CASTEQSRHGYTF	TGTGCCAGCACGGAGCAGAGCCGACATGGCTACACCTTC
TRBJ1-6	TRBV5-4	.	many	CASSFGTPPDSPLHF	TGTGCCAGCAGCTTTGGAACCCCGCCGGATTCACCCCTCCACTTT
TRBJ1-2	TRBV2	.	.	CASSSRQDAYGYTF	TGTGCCAGCAGTTCTAGACAGGACGCCTATGGCTACACCTTC